Sequencing of this TCR beta chain was carried out in a study of blood T cell repertoires in COVID-19. Here immunoSEQ multiplex PCR was the method, and the copy in TCRdb shows in-frame clones only, minus some. The top ten hold 9.5% to 15% of the sample, which has a few hundred thousand clones, approximately 90% seen once. Trimming took off 8 bases at V and 5 bases at J, with 19 bases between the two ends. CDR3 length: 14 amino acids. CDR1 is SEHNR, CDR2 FQNEAQ, per germline (reference sequence). The sequenced sample was peripheral blood. This sequence originates from a woman aged 55-75 years with acute or convalescent COVID-19. The chain carries TRBV7-9 and TRBJ2-7, with a weak D call TRBD2 (5 bases). In DNA, the CDR3 is TGTGCCAGCTTTCCGACGGGGAGTTTTAACGAGCAGTACTTC. Its translation is CASFPTGSFNEQYF.